Sequencing of this T cell receptor beta chain was carried out in a study of response to subunit inactivated influenza vaccine. The CDR3 consists of 13 residues. CDR1 is MNHNS and CDR2 is SASEGT in the germline V gene. Trimming took 6 bases from V and 7 from J, leaving 13 bases between them. This clonotype turned up a few times. TCRdb ran MiXCR on the RT-PCR reads and lists one entry per CDR3 protein. The table includes a few hundred thousand distinct CDR3 sequences, 10% to 12% detected once. These data were likewise used in another study, on T cells expressing NK-cell markers. Per that paper: UMI-tagged 5'RACE template switching yielded the TCR beta cDNA. Sorted T-cell subsets CD3+CD56+NKG2C+, CD3+CD56+NKG2C- and CD3+CD56-NKG2C+ were TCR beta-sequenced. Several of the donors carried dominant NKG2C+ clonotypes that took up roughly 1.0-8% of their CD8+ T cells. These clonotypes also led the CD3+CD56-NKG2C+ fraction in a handful of donors. Evidence did not settle whether expanded NKG2C+ T cell clones targeted HCMV.

Sequencing used PBMCs from blood, obtained on the day of vaccination. The J gene is TRBJ1-5, the V gene TRBV6-1; D gene uncertain. This clonotype was obtained from a man aged 50 or older who received an inactivated influenza vaccine. The DNA for the CDR3 is TGTGCCAGCAGCCTGACTCCAAGGCAGCCCCAGCATTTT. Amino acids: CASSLTPRQPQHF.